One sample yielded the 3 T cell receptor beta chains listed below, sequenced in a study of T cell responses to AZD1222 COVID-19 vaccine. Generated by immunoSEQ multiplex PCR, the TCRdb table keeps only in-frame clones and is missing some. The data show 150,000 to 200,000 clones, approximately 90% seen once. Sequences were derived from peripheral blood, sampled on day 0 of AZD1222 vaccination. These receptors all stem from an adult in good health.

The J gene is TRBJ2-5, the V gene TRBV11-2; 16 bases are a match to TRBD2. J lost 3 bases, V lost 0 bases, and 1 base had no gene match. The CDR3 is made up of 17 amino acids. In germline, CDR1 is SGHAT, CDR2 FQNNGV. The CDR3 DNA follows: TGTGCCAGCAGCTTAGACGGGACTAGCGGGGGGGAAGAGACCCAGTACTTC. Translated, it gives CASSLDGTSGGEETQYF.

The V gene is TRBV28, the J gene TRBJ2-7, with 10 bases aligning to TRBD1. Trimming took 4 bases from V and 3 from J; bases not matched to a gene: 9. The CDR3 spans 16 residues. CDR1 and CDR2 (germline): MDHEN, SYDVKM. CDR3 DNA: TGTGCCAGCAGTTCGTCCGGGACAGGGGAGGACTACGAGCAGTACTTC. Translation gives CASSSSGTGEDYEQYF.

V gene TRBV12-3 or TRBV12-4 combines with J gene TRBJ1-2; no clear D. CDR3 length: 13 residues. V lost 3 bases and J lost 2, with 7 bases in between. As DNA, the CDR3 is TGTGCCAGCAGTTTGCGGGCCAACTATGGCTACACCTTC. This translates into CASSLRANYGYTF.